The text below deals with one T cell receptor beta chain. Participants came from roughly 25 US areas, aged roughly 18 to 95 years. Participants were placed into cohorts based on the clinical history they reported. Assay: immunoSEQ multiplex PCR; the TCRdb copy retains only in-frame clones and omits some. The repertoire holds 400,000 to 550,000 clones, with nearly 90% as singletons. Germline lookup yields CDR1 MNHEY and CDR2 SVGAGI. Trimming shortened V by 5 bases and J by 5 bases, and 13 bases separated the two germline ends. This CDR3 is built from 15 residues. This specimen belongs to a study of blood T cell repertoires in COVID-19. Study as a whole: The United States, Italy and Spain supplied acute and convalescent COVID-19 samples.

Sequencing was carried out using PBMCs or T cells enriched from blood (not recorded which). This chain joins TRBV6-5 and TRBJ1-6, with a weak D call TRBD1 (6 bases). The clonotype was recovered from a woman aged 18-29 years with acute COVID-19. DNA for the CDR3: TGTGCCAGCAGTCAACCGACAGGCCATAATTCACCCCTCCACTTT. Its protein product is CASSQPTGHNSPLHF.